This TCR beta chain was recorded in a study of cytomegalovirus exposure and HLA in healthy donors. Whole-study findings and limits: Across HLA loci, a later analysis found differing TCR association rates, with DRB1 most and HLA-C fewest. TCR sequences were mostly rare, though some public TCRs occurred in many donors.

Primers included in the PCR were 60 Vbeta and 13 Jbeta primers. Some clones are missing from TCRdb's copy, which holds only in-frame ones; the method was immunoSEQ multiplex PCR. The table includes 130,000 or so clones, approximately 72% detected once. In its sample, this clone was seen a few times. Its target is not known. Germline assignment: CDR1 KGHSH and CDR2 LQKENI. Trimming stripped 1 base from V and 3 bases from J, with 12 bases between. The CDR3 consists of 15 residues. Sequenced: PBMCs. This receptor was obtained from a woman aged 55-75 years in good health and CMV-seronegative. V usage is TRBV18 and J usage is TRBJ1-2; perhaps TRBD1 as D (5 bases). The CDR3 spells CASSPQGLEDYGYTF. CDR3 nucleotide sequence: TGTGCCAGCTCACCACAGGGACTCGAGGACTATGGCTACACCTTC. The whole variable domain, remainder taken from reference TRBV18 and TRBJ1-2, is NAGVMQNPRHLVRRRGQEARLRCSPMKGHSHVYWYRQLPEEGLKFMVYLQKENIIDESGMPKERFSAEFPKEGPSILRIQQVVRGDSAAYFCASSPQGLEDYGYTFGSGTRLTVV.